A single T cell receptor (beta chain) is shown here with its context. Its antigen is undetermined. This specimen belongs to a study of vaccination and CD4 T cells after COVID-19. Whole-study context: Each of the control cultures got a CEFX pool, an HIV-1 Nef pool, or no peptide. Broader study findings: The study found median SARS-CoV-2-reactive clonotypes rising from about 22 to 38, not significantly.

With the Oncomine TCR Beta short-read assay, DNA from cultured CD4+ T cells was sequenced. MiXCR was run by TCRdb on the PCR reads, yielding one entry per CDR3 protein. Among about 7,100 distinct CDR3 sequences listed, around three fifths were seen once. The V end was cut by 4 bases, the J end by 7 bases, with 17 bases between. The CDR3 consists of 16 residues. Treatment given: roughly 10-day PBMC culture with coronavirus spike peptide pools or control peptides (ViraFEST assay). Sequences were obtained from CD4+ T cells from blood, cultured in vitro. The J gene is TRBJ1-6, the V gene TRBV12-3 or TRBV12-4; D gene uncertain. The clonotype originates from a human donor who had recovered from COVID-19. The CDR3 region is CASSWTGLKLNSPLHF. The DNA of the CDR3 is TGTGCCAGCAGTTGGACGGGGTTAAAGTTAAATTCACCCCTCCACTTT.